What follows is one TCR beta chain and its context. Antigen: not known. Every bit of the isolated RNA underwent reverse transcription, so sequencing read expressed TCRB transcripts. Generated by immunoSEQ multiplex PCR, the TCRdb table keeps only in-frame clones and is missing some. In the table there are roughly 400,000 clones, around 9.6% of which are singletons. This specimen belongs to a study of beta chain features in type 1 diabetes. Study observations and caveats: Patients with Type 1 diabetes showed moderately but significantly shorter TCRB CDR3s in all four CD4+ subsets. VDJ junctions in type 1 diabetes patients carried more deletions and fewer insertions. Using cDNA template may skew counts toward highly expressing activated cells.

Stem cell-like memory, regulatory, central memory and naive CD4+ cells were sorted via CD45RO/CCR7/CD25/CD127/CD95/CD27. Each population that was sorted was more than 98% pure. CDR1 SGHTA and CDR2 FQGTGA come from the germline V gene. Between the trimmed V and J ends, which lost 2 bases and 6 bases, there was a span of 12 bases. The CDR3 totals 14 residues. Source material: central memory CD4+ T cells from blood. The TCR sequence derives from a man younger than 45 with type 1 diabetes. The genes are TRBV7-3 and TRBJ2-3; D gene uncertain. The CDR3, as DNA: TGTGCCAGCAGCTTACAAGGCTCCCTGGATACGCAGTATTTT. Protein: CASSLQGSLDTQYF.